The 21 T cell receptor beta chains reported below all come from one sample, sequenced in a study of T cell repertoires in cytomegalovirus infection. TCRdb independently ran MiXCR on the reads; one entry per CDR3 protein. The profile shows about 180,000 distinct CDR3 sequences, about 18% of them singletons. Sequenced sample: CD8+ T cells from PBMCs. The receptor source for this set is a human donor in good health (CMV status not recorded). Some clones in this sample may be carry-over from other donors' samples.

Comment on this clonotype: This may come from a read error, since a much larger clone is one base off. The rearrangement links TRBV7-2 to TRBJ1-1, with unresolved D. CDR3 size: 17 residues. Trimming pared 4 bases from V and 1 base from J, leaving 19 bases between. Looked up from germline, CDR1 is SGHTA and CDR2 is FQGNSA. CDR3 nucleotide sequence: TGTGCCAGCAGCTCATGGTCCCCTCTATGGAGGAACACTGAAGCTTTCTTT. This gives the protein CASSSWSPLWRNTEAFF.

The V call is TRBV20-1, the J call TRBJ2-2; 9 bases match TRBD1. The germline CDR1 and CDR2 sequences are DFQATT and SNEGSKA (reference sequence). V shed 2 bases, J shed 10 bases, and the junction held 14 bases outside the gene matches. This CDR3 spans 16 amino acids. The CDR3 reads CSARNIGTGTLSELFF. DNA for the CDR3: TGCAGTGCTAGAAACATCGGGACAGGGACCTTGTCGGAGCTGTTTTTT.

The chain uses TRBV20-1 and TRBJ1-2; D might be TRBD1 (5 bases). This CDR3 is 15 amino acids long. In germline, CDR1 is DFQATT, CDR2 SNEGSKA (reference sequence). The V and J ends lost 5 bases and 4 bases respectively, with 20 bases between them. CDR3 loop: CSALGGGRSSYGYTF. Here the CDR3 DNA reads TGCAGTGCTTTGGGGGGGGGACGGTCCAGCTATGGCTACACCTTC.

The chain recombines TRBV20-1 with TRBJ2-7; TRBD1 agrees at 8 bases. Germline assignment: CDR1 DFQATT and CDR2 SNEGSKA (reference sequence). Unmatched junction bases numbered 6, after V lost 0 bases and J lost 2 bases. The length of the CDR3 is 15 residues. The CDR3 DNA sequence: TGCAGTGCTAGAGATACCAGGACAGGGACCTACGAGCAGTACTTC. Amino acid sequence: CSARDTRTGTYEQYF.

This clonotype was found many times. This chain connects TRBV7-9 to TRBJ2-7, with unresolved D. Germline lookup yields CDR1 SEHNR and CDR2 FQNEAQ (reference sequence). Trimming took off 4 bases at V and 0 bases at J, with 16 bases between the two ends. The CDR3 totals 16 residues. The CDR3 reads CASSYLDQVASYEQYF. CDR3 bases: TGTGCCAGCAGCTACCTGGATCAGGTCGCCTCCTACGAGCAGTACTTC.

The chain employs TRBV7-9 and TRBJ1-2; D ambiguous. The V and J ends lost 2 bases and 14 bases respectively, with 36 bases between them. CDR1 and CDR2 from the germline V gene are SEHNR and FQNEAQ (reference sequence). The CDR3 runs 19 residues. The CDR3 coding sequence is TGTGCCAGCAGCTTACCTGCTCTCCCTCAGGCCGGGTATAGGTCGGCGGGGACCTTC. Translated, it gives CASSLPALPQAGYRSAGTF.

The rearrangement links TRBV6-2 or TRBV6-3 to TRBJ2-7; D might be TRBD1 (6 bases). Germline-derived CDR1 and CDR2 are MNHEY and SVGEGT. V was clipped by 0 bases and J by 0 bases, with 15 bases between them. This CDR3 contains 17 residues. CDR3 residues: CASSYSRGGRDSYEQYF. In DNA, the CDR3 is TGTGCCAGCAGTTACTCGCGAGGGGGAAGAGACTCCTACGAGCAGTACTTC.

The chain joins TRBV15 to TRBJ2-7; TRBD2 agrees at 12 bases. Germline loops: CDR1 LNHNV, CDR2 YYDKDF (reference sequence). J gave up 4 bases and V 1 base, and 8 bases lay outside the gene matches. The CDR3 loop spans 17 amino acids. CDR3 protein: CATSRVHGLAGKYEQYF. The CDR3 bases are TGTGCCACCAGCAGAGTGCATGGACTAGCGGGGAAATACGAGCAGTACTTC. The whole variable domain, remainder taken from reference TRBV15 and TRBJ2-7, is DAMVIQNPRYQVTQFGKPVTLSCSQTLNHNVMYWYQQKSSQAPKLLFHYYDKDFNNEADTPDNFQSRRPNTSFCFLDIRSPGLGDTAMYLCATSRVHGLAGKYEQYFGPGTRLTVT.

The rearrangement joins TRBV10-3 to TRBJ1-5, with D possibly TRBD1 on 5 matching bases. Germline CDR1 and CDR2: ENHRY and SYGVKD. V dropped 0 bases and J dropped 4 bases, with 16 bases sitting between them. The CDR3 runs 17 residues. CDR3 nucleotide sequence: TGTGCCATCAGTGAGTCAGAAGACAGAGAGGGGAATCAGCCCCAGCATTTT. Protein product: CAISESEDREGNQPQHF.

This rearrangement joins TRBV6-2 or TRBV6-3 to TRBJ2-3; no reliable D call. Trimming left V 6 bases short and J 2 bases short, with 12 bases between. The CDR3 is 14 residues long. Germline V gives CDR1 MNHEY, CDR2 SVGEGT. CDR3 DNA sequence: TGTGCCAGCAGCATCCTGGCCCTCACAGATACGCAGTATTTT. As protein: CASSILALTDTQYF.

The V and J genes are TRBV20-1 and TRBJ2-3; 7 bases agree with TRBD1. Germline V CDR1 and CDR2: DFQATT, SNEGSKA (reference sequence). The CDR3 runs to 16 residues. J lost 0 bases, V lost 6 bases, and 12 bases had no gene match. The CDR3 coding sequence is TGCAGTGCCACAAATCCCGACAGGGAGAGCACAGATACGCAGTATTTT. Its translation is CSATNPDRESTDTQYF.

The chain joins TRBV12-3 or TRBV12-4 to TRBJ1-2; the D gene is possibly TRBD1 (6 bases). Trimming cost V 2 bases and J 4 bases, with 8 bases left between them. This CDR3 is built from 13 residues. CDR3 sequence reads: CASSLMTGYGYTF. CDR3 coding DNA: TGTGCCAGCAGTTTAATGACAGGCTATGGCTACACCTTC.

J is TRBJ2-2 and V is TRBV4-3, with 10 bases lining up with TRBD1. Germline loops: CDR1 LGHNA, CDR2 YSLEER. V lost 3 bases, J lost 3 bases, and 7 bases stayed unmatched. The CDR3 is made up of 17 amino acids. The chain's CDR3 is CASSHAPGQGYTGELFF. The CDR3 coding sequence is TGCGCCAGCAGCCACGCTCCGGGACAGGGGTACACCGGGGAGCTGTTTTTT.

This clonotype was seen ten or more times. The rearrangement links TRBV7-2 to TRBJ2-1; a weak D match, TRBD2 (7 bases). V was shortened by 5 bases and J by 8 bases, with 22 bases between the two germline ends. The CDR3 spans 16 residues. Germline lookup yields CDR1 SGHTA and CDR2 FQGNSA. The CDR3 sequence is CASSSREDLEGDEQFF. The CDR3, as DNA: TGTGCCAGCAGCAGTCGGGAGGACCTCGAGGGGGATGAGCAGTTCTTC.

The chain joins TRBV6-2 or TRBV6-3 to TRBJ1-6; D is unresolved. Trimming pared 6 bases from V and 7 bases from J, leaving 16 bases between. The CDR3 spans 15 residues. The germline gives CDR1 MNHEY, CDR2 SVGEGT. The CDR3 DNA follows: TGTGCCAGCAGCCTCCCGCCGGGGTGGAATTCACCCCTCCACTTT. It specifies CASSLPPGWNSPLHF.

V usage is TRBV28 and J usage is TRBJ2-1; unclear D gene. V lost 0 bases and J 1 base, leaving 13 bases between the germline ends. The CDR3 extends over 17 amino acids. CDR1 MDHEN and CDR2 SYDVKM come from the germline V gene. For the CDR3, the DNA is TGTGCCAGCAGTTTATGGGCGGCAGGTAGTTCCTACAATGAGCAGTTCTTC. Translating it yields CASSLWAAGSSYNEQFF.

The V call is TRBV29-1, the J call TRBJ1-1; TRBD1 is a possible D gene (6 bases). The ends were cut back, 0 bases at V and 4 bases at J, with 15 bases in the middle. Germline-derived CDR1 and CDR2 are SQVTM and ANQGSEA. This CDR3 is 15 amino acids long. CDR3 bases: TGCAGCGTTGAAGATTACGGGAAAGGGGGCACTGAAGCTTTCTTT. Amino acids: CSVEDYGKGGTEAFF.

This clonotype was seen at least ten times. The chain joins TRBV4-1 to TRBJ1-1, with 7 nucleotides matching TRBD1. The CDR3 totals 14 residues. Looked up from germline, CDR1 is MGHRA and CDR2 is YSYEKL. V lost 4 bases, J lost 0 bases, and 2 bases stayed unmatched. Written as DNA, the CDR3 is TGCGCCAGCAGCCCAGGGGGAATGAACACTGAAGCTTTCTTT. This translates into CASSPGGMNTEAFF.

V usage is TRBV29-1 and J usage is TRBJ2-2; D is perhaps TRBD2 (5 bases). CDR3 length: 14 amino acids. The germline gives CDR1 SQVTM, CDR2 ANQGSEA. Trimming took off 6 bases at V and 6 bases at J, with 17 bases between the two ends. The CDR3 bases are TGCAGCGTGGTAATTCCCGGGAATTCCGGGGAGCTGTTTTTT. This encodes CSVVIPGNSGELFF.

The CDR3 reads CASRTDRETNSPLHF. The DNA of the CDR3 is TGTGCCAGCAGAACGGACAGGGAGACGAATTCACCCCTCCACTTT. The chain uses TRBV6-2 or TRBV6-3 and TRBJ1-6, with TRBD1 matching over 8 bases. The CDR3 totals 15 residues. CDR1 is MNHEY and CDR2 is SVGEGT in the germline V gene. V trimming: 6 bases; J trimming: 7 bases; junction bases outside the gene matches: 8.

This clonotype was detected a few times. The V call is TRBV7-9, the J call TRBJ2-7; the match to TRBD1 covers 12 bases. CDR3 length: 14 residues. The V gene end was trimmed by 5 bases and the J gene end by 8 bases; junction bases not matched to a gene: 7. Per germline, CDR1 SEHNR and CDR2 FQNEAQ (reference sequence). The CDR3 is CASSHRDRGLQQYF. CDR3 coding DNA: TGTGCCAGCAGCCACCGGGACAGGGGGCTCCAGCAGTACTTC.